This T cell receptor (beta chain) derives from a study of CD8 T cells in ankylosing spondylitis. Each CDR3 protein is one row after TCRdb ran MiXCR on the 5' RACE reads. This table has approximately 100,000 distinct CDR3 sequences, around 24% appearing once. CDR3 length: 15 residues. Germline V gene lookup returns CDR1 SGHTA and CDR2 FQGNSA. Between the trimmed V and J ends, which lost 1 base and 2 bases, there was a span of 12 bases. The clonotype was recovered from a male donor with ankylosing spondylitis. This sequence joins TRBV7-2 and TRBJ2-7; D tentatively fits TRBD1 or TRBD2 (6 bases each). The material sequenced was synovial fluid, either unsorted or a sorted T cell fraction (not recorded which). In nucleotides, the CDR3 is TGTGCCAGCAGCTTAGAGGGCGGGACAACCTACGAGCAGTACTTC. Translated: CASSLEGGTTYEQYF. Full variable domain (missing parts from reference TRBV7-2 and TRBJ2-7): GAGVSQSPSNKVTEKGKDVELRCDPISGHTALYWYRQSLGQGLEFLIYFQGNSAPDKSGLPSDRFSAERTGGSVSTLTIQRTQQEDSAVYLCASSLEGGTTYEQYFGPGTRLTVT.